This T cell receptor (beta chain) comes out of a study of T cells in Graves' hyperthyroidism and ophthalmopathy. The CDR3 spans 14 residues. V gave up 4 bases and J gave up 0 bases, with 10 bases separating them. CDR1 SNHLY and CDR2 FYNNEI come from the germline V gene. TCR beta CDR3 regions were amplified from RNA. Researchers ran a first-round RT-PCR on the TCR CDR3 using the HTBI primer set. TCRdb called the multiplex PCR reads again in MiXCR, with one record for every CDR3 protein. The table includes approximately 600,000 distinct CDR3 sequences, 15% to 20% detected once. No progression to ophthalmopathy during 18 months of follow-up defined stable disease. These patients, aged 18 to 65, had recently diagnosed hyperthyroidism lasting under 2 months. Whole-study results and caveats: Ophthalmopathy was distinguished from stable hyperthyroidism by 13 V-J signatures. Researchers found most expanded thyroid clonotypes above 0.001 in blood as well.

This clonotype was recorded many times. Its antigen is still unknown. This chain uses TRBV2 with TRBJ2-7; D is possibly TRBD1 (6 bases). The TCR sequence derives from a woman in her 30s with Graves' hyperthyroidism. Sequenced: blood. CDR3 DNA sequence: TGTGCCAGCAGTGGGGACATAGACTCCTACGAGCAGTACTTC. Its translation is CASSGDIDSYEQYF.